This T cell receptor (beta chain) stems from a study of identical twins. Study-wide points: Monozygotic twin pairs showed more out-of-frame TCR alpha sharing than models estimated.

The CDR3 totals 14 residues. Germline assignment: CDR1 MNHEY and CDR2 SVGAGI. The germline V and J ends were trimmed by 0 bases and 7 bases, with 12 bases remaining between them. TCRdb called the 5' RACE reads again in MiXCR, with one record for every CDR3 protein. The table has a few hundred thousand distinct CDR3 sequences, 13% to 15% seen once; the top ten hold roughly 0.46%. There are a few counts of this clonotype. Its antigen remains unidentified. These data are also associated with another study on yellow fever vaccine responses in identical twins.

This TCR derives from a woman between 18 and 30 years old in good health. Material for sequencing was CD4+ T cells sorted from blood. The genes are TRBV6-5 and TRBJ1-1; no definite D call. CDR3 DNA: TGTGCCAGCAGTTACTCGAAGGGTTTAGGTGAAGCTTTCTTT. This codes for CASSYSKGLGEAFF.